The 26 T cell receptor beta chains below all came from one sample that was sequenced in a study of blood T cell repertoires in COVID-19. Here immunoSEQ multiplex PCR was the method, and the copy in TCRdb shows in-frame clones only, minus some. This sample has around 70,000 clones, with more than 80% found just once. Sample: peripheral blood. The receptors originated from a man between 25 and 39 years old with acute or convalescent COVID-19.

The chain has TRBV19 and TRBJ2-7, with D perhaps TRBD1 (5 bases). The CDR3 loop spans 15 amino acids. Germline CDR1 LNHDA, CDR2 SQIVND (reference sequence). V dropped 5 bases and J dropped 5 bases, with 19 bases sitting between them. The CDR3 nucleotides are TGTGCCAGTAGTCCCTCGTACGGCAGGGCTCACGAGCAGTACTTC. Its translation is CASSPSYGRAHEQYF.

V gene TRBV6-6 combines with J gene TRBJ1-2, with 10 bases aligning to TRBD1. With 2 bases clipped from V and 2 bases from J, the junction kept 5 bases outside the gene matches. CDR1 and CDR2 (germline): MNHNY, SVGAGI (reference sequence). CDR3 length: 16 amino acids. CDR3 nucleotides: TGTGCCAGCAGTTACGGGACAGGGGATGCGAACTATGGCTACACCTTC. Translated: CASSYGTGDANYGYTF.

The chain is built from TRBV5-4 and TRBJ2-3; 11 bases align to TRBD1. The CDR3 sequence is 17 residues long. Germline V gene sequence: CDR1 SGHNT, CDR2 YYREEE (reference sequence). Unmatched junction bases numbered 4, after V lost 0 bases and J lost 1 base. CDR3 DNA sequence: TGTGCCAGCAGCTTGGTAGGGACAGGGGGACGCACAGATACGCAGTATTTT. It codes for CASSLVGTGGRTDTQYF.

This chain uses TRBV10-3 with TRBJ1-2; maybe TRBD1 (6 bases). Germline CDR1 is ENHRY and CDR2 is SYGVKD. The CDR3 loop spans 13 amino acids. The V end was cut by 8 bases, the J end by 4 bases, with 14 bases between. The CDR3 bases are TGTGCCATCTCTCAGGGGTTGGCCTATGGCTACACCTTC. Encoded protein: CAISQGLAYGYTF.

The CDR3 nucleotides read TGTGCCAGCACCTTGATGGGACAGGGATCTGGCTACACCTTC. This encodes CASTLMGQGSGYTF. The genes are TRBV2 and TRBJ1-2; 9 nucleotides align to TRBD1. V was clipped by 7 bases and J by 7 bases; unmatched bases: 10. The germline CDR1 and CDR2 sequences are SNHLY and FYNNEI. The CDR3 has 14 residues.

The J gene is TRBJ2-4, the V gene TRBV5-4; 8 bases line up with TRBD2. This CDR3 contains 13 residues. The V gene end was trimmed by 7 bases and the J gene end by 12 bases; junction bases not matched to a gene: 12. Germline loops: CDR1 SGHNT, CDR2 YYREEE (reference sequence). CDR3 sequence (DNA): TGTGCCAGCTCTAGCGGGCCCCCTTTGGATCAGTACTTC. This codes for CASSSGPPLDQYF.

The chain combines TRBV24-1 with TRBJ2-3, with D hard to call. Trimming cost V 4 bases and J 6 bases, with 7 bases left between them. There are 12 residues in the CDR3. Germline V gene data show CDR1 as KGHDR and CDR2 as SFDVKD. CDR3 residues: CATSDYSDTQYF. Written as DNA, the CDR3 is TGTGCCACCAGTGACTACTCGGATACGCAGTATTTT.

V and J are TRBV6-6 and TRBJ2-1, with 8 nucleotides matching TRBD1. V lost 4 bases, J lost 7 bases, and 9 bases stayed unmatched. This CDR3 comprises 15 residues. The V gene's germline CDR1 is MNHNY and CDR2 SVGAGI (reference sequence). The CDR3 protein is CASSSAGTGTNEQFF. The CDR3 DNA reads TGTGCCAGCAGTTCCGCCGGGACAGGCACGAATGAGCAGTTCTTC.

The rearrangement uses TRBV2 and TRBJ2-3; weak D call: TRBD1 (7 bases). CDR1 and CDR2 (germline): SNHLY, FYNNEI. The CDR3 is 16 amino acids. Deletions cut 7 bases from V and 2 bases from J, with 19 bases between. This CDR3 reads CASTKGAGGLTDTQYF. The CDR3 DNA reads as TGTGCCAGCACTAAGGGGGCAGGGGGACTCACAGATACGCAGTATTTT.

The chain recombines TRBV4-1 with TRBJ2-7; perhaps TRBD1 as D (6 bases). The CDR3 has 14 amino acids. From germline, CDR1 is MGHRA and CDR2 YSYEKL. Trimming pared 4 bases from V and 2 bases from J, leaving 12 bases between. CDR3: CASSLKDSPYEQYF. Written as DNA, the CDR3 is TGCGCCAGCAGCCTAAAGGACAGTCCCTACGAGCAGTACTTC.

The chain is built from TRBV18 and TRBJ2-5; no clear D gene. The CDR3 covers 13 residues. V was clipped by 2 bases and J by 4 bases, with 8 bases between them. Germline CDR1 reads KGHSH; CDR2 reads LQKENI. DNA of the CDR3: TGTGCCAGCTCACCAGGTTTCGGAGAGACCCAGTACTTC. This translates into CASSPGFGETQYF.

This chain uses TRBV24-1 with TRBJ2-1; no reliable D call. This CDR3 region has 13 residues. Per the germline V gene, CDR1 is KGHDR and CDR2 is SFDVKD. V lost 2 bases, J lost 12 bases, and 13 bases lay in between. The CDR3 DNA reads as TGTGCCACCAGTGATTCTGGTACAACGGGGCAGTTCTTC. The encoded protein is CATSDSGTTGQFF.

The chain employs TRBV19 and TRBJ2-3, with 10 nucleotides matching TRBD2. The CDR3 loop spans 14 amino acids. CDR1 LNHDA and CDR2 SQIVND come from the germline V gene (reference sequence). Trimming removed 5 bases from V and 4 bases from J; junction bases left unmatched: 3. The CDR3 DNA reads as TGTGCCAGTAGTGCTAGCGGGAGTGCAGATACGCAGTATTTT. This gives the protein CASSASGSADTQYF. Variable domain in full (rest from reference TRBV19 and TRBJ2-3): DGGITQSPKYLFRKEGQNVTLSCEQNLNHDAMYWYRQDPGQGLRLIYYSQIVNDFQKGDIAEGYSVSREKKESFPLTVTSAQKNPTAFYLCASSASGSADTQYFGPGTRLTVL.

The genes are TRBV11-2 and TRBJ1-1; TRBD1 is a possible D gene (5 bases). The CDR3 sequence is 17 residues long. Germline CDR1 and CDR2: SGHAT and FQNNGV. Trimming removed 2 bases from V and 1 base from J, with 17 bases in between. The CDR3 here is CASSLSLTARSNTEAFF. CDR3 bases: TGTGCCAGCAGCTTATCCTTGACAGCCCGATCGAACACTGAAGCTTTCTTT.

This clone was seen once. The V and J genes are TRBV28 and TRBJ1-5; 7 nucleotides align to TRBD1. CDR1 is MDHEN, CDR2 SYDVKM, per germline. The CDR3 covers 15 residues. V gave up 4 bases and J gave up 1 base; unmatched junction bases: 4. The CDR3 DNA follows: TGTGCCAGCAGTTACAGGGGTCGGAGCAATCAGCCCCAGCATTTT. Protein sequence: CASSYRGRSNQPQHF.

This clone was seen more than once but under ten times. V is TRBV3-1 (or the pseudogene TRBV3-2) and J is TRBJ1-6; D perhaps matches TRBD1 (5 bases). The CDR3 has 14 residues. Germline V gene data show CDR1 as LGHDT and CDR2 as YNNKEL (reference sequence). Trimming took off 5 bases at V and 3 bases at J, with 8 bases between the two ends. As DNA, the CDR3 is TGTGCCAGCAGCGGGGGGGGCTATAATTCACCCCTCCACTTT. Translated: CASSGGGYNSPLHF.

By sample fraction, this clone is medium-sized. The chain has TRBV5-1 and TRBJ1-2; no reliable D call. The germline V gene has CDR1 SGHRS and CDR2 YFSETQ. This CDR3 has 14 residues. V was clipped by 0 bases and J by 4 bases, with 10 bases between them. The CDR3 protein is CASSLERGSYGYTF. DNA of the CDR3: TGCGCCAGCAGCTTGGAACGAGGGTCCTATGGCTACACCTTC.

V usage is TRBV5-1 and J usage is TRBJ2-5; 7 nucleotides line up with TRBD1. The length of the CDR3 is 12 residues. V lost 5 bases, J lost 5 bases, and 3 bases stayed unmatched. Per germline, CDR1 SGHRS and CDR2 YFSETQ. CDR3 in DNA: TGCGCCAGCAGAGGGGGCACGGAGACCCAGTACTTC. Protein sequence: CASRGGTETQYF. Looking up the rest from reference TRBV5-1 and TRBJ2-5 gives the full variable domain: KAGVTQTPRYLIKTRGQQVTLSCSPISGHRSVSWYQQTPGQGLQFLFEYFSETQRNKGNFPGRFSGRQFSNSRSEMNVSTLELGDSALYLCASRGGTETQYFGPGTRLLVL.

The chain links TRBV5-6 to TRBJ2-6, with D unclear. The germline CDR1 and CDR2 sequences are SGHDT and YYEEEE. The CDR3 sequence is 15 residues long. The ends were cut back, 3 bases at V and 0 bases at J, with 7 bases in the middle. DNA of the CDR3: TGTGCCAGCAGCTCCTTGAGCTCTGGGGCCAACGTCCTGACTTTC. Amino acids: CASSSLSSGANVLTF.

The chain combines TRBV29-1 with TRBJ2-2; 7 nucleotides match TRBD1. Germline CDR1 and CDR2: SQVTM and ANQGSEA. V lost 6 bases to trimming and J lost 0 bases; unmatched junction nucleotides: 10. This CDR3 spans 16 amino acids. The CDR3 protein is CSVRQGNIANTGELFF. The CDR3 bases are TGCAGCGTAAGACAGGGAAATATCGCGAACACCGGGGAGCTGTTTTTT.

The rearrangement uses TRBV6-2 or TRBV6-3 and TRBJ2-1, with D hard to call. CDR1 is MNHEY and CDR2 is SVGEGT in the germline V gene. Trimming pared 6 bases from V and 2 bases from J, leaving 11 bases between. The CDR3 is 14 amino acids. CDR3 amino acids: CASSLTRTYNEQFF. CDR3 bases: TGTGCCAGCAGCCTTACGCGAACCTACAATGAGCAGTTCTTC.

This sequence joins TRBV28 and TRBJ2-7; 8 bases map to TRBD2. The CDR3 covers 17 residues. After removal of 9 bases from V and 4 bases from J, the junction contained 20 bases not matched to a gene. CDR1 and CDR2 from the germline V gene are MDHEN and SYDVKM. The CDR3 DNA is TGTGCCAGTCTGGGGCAGACCCGGGGCGGGAGGATGTACGAGCAGTACTTC. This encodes CASLGQTRGGRMYEQYF.

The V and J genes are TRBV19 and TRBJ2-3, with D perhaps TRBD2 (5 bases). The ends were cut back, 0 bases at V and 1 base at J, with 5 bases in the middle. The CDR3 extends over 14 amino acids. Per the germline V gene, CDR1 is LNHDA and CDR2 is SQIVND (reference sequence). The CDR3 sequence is CASSIELGTDTQYF. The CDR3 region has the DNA TGTGCCAGTAGTATAGAACTAGGCACAGATACGCAGTATTTT.

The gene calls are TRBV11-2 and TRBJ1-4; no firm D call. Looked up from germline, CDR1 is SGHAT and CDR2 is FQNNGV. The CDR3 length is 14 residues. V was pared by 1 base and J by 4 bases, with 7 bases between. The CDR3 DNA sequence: TGTGCCAGCAGCTTAGGGCGGCATAATGAAAAACTGTTTTTT. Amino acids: CASSLGRHNEKLFF.

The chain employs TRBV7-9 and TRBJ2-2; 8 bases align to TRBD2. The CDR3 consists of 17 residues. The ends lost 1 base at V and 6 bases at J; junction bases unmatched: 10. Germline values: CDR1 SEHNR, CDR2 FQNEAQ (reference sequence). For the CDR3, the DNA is TGTGCCAGCAGCTTAGATGTAGTAGCGGGAATTGCCGGGGAGCTGTTTTTT. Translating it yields CASSLDVVAGIAGELFF.

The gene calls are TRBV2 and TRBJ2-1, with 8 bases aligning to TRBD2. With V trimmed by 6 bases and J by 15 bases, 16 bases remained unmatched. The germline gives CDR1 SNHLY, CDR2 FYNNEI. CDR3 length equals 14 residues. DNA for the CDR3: TGTGCCAGCAGCGGCCAGGAGACGCGGGAGGCTTCGTTCTTC. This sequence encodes CASSGQETREASFF. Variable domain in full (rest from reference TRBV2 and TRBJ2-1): EPEVTQTPSHQVTQMGQEVILRCVPISNHLYFYWYRQILGQKVEFLVSFYNNEISEKSEIFDDQFSVERPDGSNFTLKIRSTKLEDSAMYFCASSGQETREASFFGPGTRLTVL.